The rows below give T cell receptor beta chains drawn from one sample of a study of patients and donors after allogeneic stem cell transplantation. TCRdb redid the calling of the RT-PCR reads with MiXCR, one entry per CDR3 protein. Among fewer than 180,000 distinct CDR3 sequences listed, 37% were seen once. The sample was blood, either unsorted or a sorted T cell fraction (not recorded which). Receptors were obtained from a human donor who was either an allogeneic HSCT recipient or a stem cell or donor lymphocyte infusion donor (not recorded which). It is not recorded whose cells these are; they may come from a transplant donor. Each CDR3 is given with its conserved first and last residue. The D gene is left open where the match is weak. Clone size is not always given. Where it is, it says once, few, many or a class for expanded clones.

.	.	TRBV4-3	TRBJ2-5	TGCGCCAGCAGCCAAGATTGGCACCCGTGGGAGACCCAGTACTTC	CASSQDWHPWETQYF
.	.	TRBV5-1	TRBJ1-5	TGCGCCAGCAGCTTGGAGGGGGAGAATCAGCCCCAGCATTTT	CASSLEGENQPQHF
.	.	TRBV6-5	TRBJ1-5	TGTGCCAGCAGTTCCGACATTGGCAATCAGCCCCAGCATTTT	CASSSDIGNQPQHF
.	.	TRBV6-5	TRBJ2-3	TGTGCCGTCCGGGGGCCAAGCACAGATACGCAGTATTTT	CAVRGPSTDTQYF
.	.	TRBV11-1	TRBJ1-2	TGTGCCAGCAGCTTACGGGGTGTGGATGGCTACACCTTC	CASSLRGVDGYTF
TRBD1	.	TRBV24-1	TRBJ1-5	TGTGCCACCGCCGGGACAGGGAGCAATCAGCCTCAGCATTTT	CATAGTGSNQPQHF
.	few	TRBV5-1	TRBJ1-2	TGCGCCAGCAGCGTCCAGGGAGGGTATGGCTACACCTTC	CASSVQGGYGYTF
TRBD1	.	TRBV9	TRBJ1-2	TGTGCCAGCAGCGTAGGACAGGGGGCTAACTATGGCTACACCTTC	CASSVGQGANYGYTF
.	few	TRBV7-2	TRBJ1-3	TGTGCCAGCACTTTGGGTCCTCTCTCTGGAAACACCATATATTTT	CASTLGPLSGNTIYF
.	few	TRBV10-3	TRBJ1-4	TGTGCCATCAGTGAGTCGAGCAGCCCGAATGAAAAACTGTTTTTT	CAISESSSPNEKLFF
TRBD2	.	TRBV4-3	TRBJ2-5	TGCGCCAGCAGCCAGACTAGCGGGGGGCCCCAAAGGGAGACCCAGTACTTC	CASSQTSGGPQRETQYF
TRBD1	few	TRBV12-3/TRBV12-4	TRBJ1-6	TGTGCCAGCAGTGCCGACAGGGGGAGTTCACCCCTCCACTTT	CASSADRGSSPLHF
TRBD1	.	TRBV5-1	TRBJ2-1	TGCGCCAGCAGCCAAGCACAGGGGGTCCACAATGAGCAGTTCTTC	CASSQAQGVHNEQFF
.	.	TRBV6-2/TRBV6-3	TRBJ1-1	TGTGCCAGCAGTTATTGGGAGGGGCGAGCTTTCTTT	CASSYWEGRAFF
TRBD1	.	TRBV2	TRBJ1-6	TGTGCCAGCAGTCGGACAGGGGGCATCAATTCACCCCTCCACTTT	CASSRTGGINSPLHF
.	.	TRBV6-6	TRBJ2-2	TGTGCCAGCACTCCACAGAACACCGGGGAGCTGTTTTTT	CASTPQNTGELFF
.	few	TRBV28	TRBJ1-2	TGTGCCAGCAGTAAGATAGGTCCGGGGGCCCGTGGCTACACCTTC	CASSKIGPGARGYTF
.	.	TRBV6-5	TRBJ2-1	TGTGCCAGCAACGCCGGGACATCCTTATACAATGAGCAGTTCTTC	CASNAGTSLYNEQFF
TRBD1	many	TRBV12-3/TRBV12-4	TRBJ1-4	TGTGCCAGCAGGGGACAGGGGCCTGAAAAACTGTTTTTT	CASRGQGPEKLFF
TRBD2	.	TRBV5-1	TRBJ2-1	TGCGCCAGCAGCTTGGAGGCTAGCGGGGGTACCTACAATGAGCAGTTCTTC	CASSLEASGGTYNEQFF
.	few	TRBV4-3	TRBJ1-2	TGCGCCAGCAGCCCCCCGGGGGACTATGGCTACACCTTC	CASSPPGDYGYTF
TRBD1	once	TRBV28	TRBJ1-2	TGTGCCAGCAGTTTATTGATCCATGGACAGGAGAGAGCTGGCTACACCTTC	CASSLLIHGQERAGYTF
.	few	TRBV7-2	TRBJ2-1	TGTGCCAGCAGCTTACTTGGGCGGGGTTTCAATGAGCAGTTCTTC	CASSLLGRGFNEQFF
.	.	TRBV10-3	TRBJ2-7	TGTGCCATCAGTGACCCTCCTTACGAGCAGTACTTC	CAISDPPYEQYF
TRBD2	few	TRBV13	TRBJ2-1	TGTGCCAGCAGCTTAGGAAGGACTAGCGGTGAGCAGTTCTTC	CASSLGRTSGEQFF
.	many	TRBV20-1	TRBJ2-3	TGCAGTGCCGGAGGGGGGGCGGGAGATACGCAGTATTTT	CSAGGGAGDTQYF
.	.	TRBV20-1	TRBJ1-5	TGCAGTGCTTCCCCTTTTGCAGGGTTGGACCAGCCCCAGCATTTT	CSASPFAGLDQPQHF
TRBD1	once	TRBV12-3/TRBV12-4	TRBJ1-4	TGTGCCAGCAGTCGGACAGGGGGCGGAACTAATGAAAAACTGTTTTTT	CASSRTGGGTNEKLFF
TRBD2	.	TRBV20-1	TRBJ2-1	TGCAGTGCCCACGGGACTAGCGGGGGCAATGAGCAGTTCTTC	CSAHGTSGGNEQFF
.	.	TRBV5-1	TRBJ1-1	TGCGCCAGCAGCGGTAAACACGGGGTTGAGGGTAACACTGAAGCTTTCTTT	CASSGKHGVEGNTEAFF
TRBD1	few	TRBV29-1	TRBJ2-3	TGCAGCGTTGAACAGGGGGCAAGTTTCACAGATACGCAGTATTTT	CSVEQGASFTDTQYF
TRBD1	.	TRBV7-7	TRBJ2-2	TGTGCTAGCAGCTTAGGACAGGTGACCGGGGAGCTGTTTTTT	CASSLGQVTGELFF
TRBD2	.	TRBV28	TRBJ2-3	TGTGCCAGCAGATCCCCGGGGGGACGGGGTACGCAGTATTTT	CASRSPGGRGTQYF
.	few	TRBV5-1	TRBJ2-1	TGCGCCAGCAGCTTGGTACCTTCCTACAATGAGCAGTTCTTC	CASSLVPSYNEQFF
.	.	TRBV7-9	TRBJ1-6	TGTGCCAGCAGCTCGGACTTTCCGATCCTCCACTTT	CASSSDFPILHF
TRBD1	many	TRBV5-1	TRBJ1-5	TGCGCCAGCAGCAGAACAGGGGGGGATCAGCCCCAGCATTTT	CASSRTGGDQPQHF
.	.	TRBV6-5	TRBJ2-1	TGTGCCAGCAGTTCGCGGGATTTCGAGTTCTTC	CASSSRDFEFF
.	.	TRBV3-1	TRBJ1-6	TGTGCCAGCAGCCAAGAGCAGGGGCACTCACCCCTCCACTTT	CASSQEQGHSPLHF
.	.	TRBV12-3/TRBV12-4	TRBJ1-1	TGTGCCAGCAGTTTTACAGGGAGGGGGACTGAAGCTTTCTTT	CASSFTGRGTEAFF
.	.	TRBV20-1	TRBJ1-2	TGCAGTGCTACTCGGACAGCTGTTAACTATGGCTACACCTTC	CSATRTAVNYGYTF
TRBD1	.	TRBV28	TRBJ2-5	TGTGCCAGCAGACCCCAGACAGGGGCGCGGGAGACCCAGTACTTC	CASRPQTGARETQYF
.	.	TRBV27	TRBJ2-5	TGTGCCAGCAGTTTAATTGGGGCGTGGGAGACCCAGTACTTC	CASSLIGAWETQYF
.	.	TRBV9	TRBJ2-5	TGTGCCAGCAGCTCAAACCCTCAAGAGACCCAGTACTTC	CASSSNPQETQYF
.	.	TRBV6-5	TRBJ1-1	TGTGCCAGCAGGCCCCAGGGCTATGGCACTGAAGCTTTCTTT	CASRPQGYGTEAFF
.	few	TRBV6-2/TRBV6-3	TRBJ2-7	TGTGCCAGCAGTTACAGGCTTAACGAGCAGTACTTC	CASSYRLNEQYF
.	.	TRBV24-1	TRBJ1-1	TGTGCCACTTCAGACCCGGGGGCCACTGAAGCTTTCTTT	CATSDPGATEAFF